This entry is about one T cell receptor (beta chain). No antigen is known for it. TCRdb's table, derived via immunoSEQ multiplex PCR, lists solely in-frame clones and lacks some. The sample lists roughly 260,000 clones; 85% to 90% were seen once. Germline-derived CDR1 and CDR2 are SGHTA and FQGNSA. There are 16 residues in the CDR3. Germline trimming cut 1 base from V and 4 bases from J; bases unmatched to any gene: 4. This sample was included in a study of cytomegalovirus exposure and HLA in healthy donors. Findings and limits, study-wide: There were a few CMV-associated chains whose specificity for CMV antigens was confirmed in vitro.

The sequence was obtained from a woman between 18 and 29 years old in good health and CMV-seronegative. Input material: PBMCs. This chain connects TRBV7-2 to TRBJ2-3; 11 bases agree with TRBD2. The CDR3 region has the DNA TGTGCCAGCAGCTTAGTAGCGGGGGGGCGCGCAGATACGCAGTATTTT. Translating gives CASSLVAGGRADTQYF.